This note documents a single T cell receptor (beta chain) sequence. This clonotype was recorded at least ten times. What this receptor recognizes is not known. No much larger clone exists at a distance of one base, and base qualities are not known. Receptors were amplified or captured by 5' RACE. Sequenced on a NextSeq 500. Unique molecular identifiers were attached to individual cDNA molecules in the TCR library protocol so that sequencing error and PCR bias could be corrected. TCR alpha and beta chains were both sequenced, and the abundances of alpha and beta sequences in each sample were closely correlated with each other. Per the original workflow: Decombinator V4 was used to annotate TCR sequences for V gene, J gene and CDR3. Expanded TCRs were defined as changing significantly between any two time points under a Poisson model with p below 0.0001. TCR abundances were normalised to the total number of TCRs sequenced per sample and were expressed as counts per million. VDJdb, accessed on 1 November 2021, was searched for TCRs annotated for CMV, EBV and SARS-CoV-2, and TCRs annotated for more than one antigen were excluded. TCRdb redid the processing of the public reads, applying fastp at Q25 and MiXCR, and retained in-frame beta chains. Identical CDR3 protein sequences are pooled into one entry, listed with their most common genes and DNA. V and J calls and clone size were set by TCRdb, not the authors. In all, the sample holds 40,000 to 45,000 distinct CDR3 sequences, and over 3.5% of those were seen once. The top ten hold 4.5% to 5.5% of the sample.

The data originate from a study of early T cells in non-severe SARS-CoV-2 infection (dated by TCRdb to 2020 to 2022). Regarding the study in general: Because TCR sequencing was done on bulk RNA from unsorted whole blood, the alpha and beta chains could not be paired. What the study reported, not specific to this receptor: VDJdb matching was skewed toward anti-spike CD8 responses, so virus-specific expansions were likely underestimated and private and CD4 specificities were missed.

A case-control design nested within a healthcare worker cohort in London, UK, was used, with weekly nasopharyngeal swab PCR tests and blood sampling performed. Healthcare workers were enrolled in the week of the UK lockdown, from 23 to 31 March 2020, and were followed every week for up to roughly 16 weeks. The sample taken for sequencing was whole blood. The clonotype comes from an adult who was a healthcare worker with PCR-confirmed SARS-CoV-2 infection or an uninfected control (not recorded which).

The CDR3 reads as follows: CASSYSGGGSEAFF. The DNA sequence is given as TGTGCCAGCAGCTACTCAGGTGGGGGGAGTGAAGCTTTCTTT. The rearranged chain carries TRBV7-9 and TRBJ1-1, and perhaps TRBD1 as D gene, on 5 matching bases. CDR1 SEHNR and CDR2 FQNEAQ were looked up in the germline V gene (reference sequence). The V end loses 4 bases and the J end loses 7 bases, and a stretch of 16 bases separates them. From the cysteine up to the phenylalanine, the CDR3 has a length of 14 residues. CDR3 DNA only is kept here, 42 bases in frame from base 1. When the CDR3 is completed using the reference TRBV7-9 and TRBJ1-1 genes on either side, the full variable domain is DTGVSQNPRHKITKRGQNVTFRCDPISEHNRLYWYRQTLGQGPEFLTYFQNEAQLEKSRLLSDRFSAERPKGSFSTLEIQRTEQGDSAMYLCASSYSGGGSEAFFGQGTRLTVV.